Following are 27 T cell receptor beta chains from one sample sequenced in a study of cytomegalovirus exposure and HLA in healthy donors. PCR amplification relied on 60 Vbeta primers (plus 13 Jbeta primers). Repertoires were generated with immunoSEQ multiplex PCR, while TCRdb's copy carries only in-frame clones and drops some. Among some 130,000 clones listed, 70% to 80% were seen once. The sample consisted of PBMCs. Receptor source: a female donor in good health and CMV-seronegative.

The V and J genes are TRBV15 and TRBJ2-7; 9 nucleotides match TRBD2. The trim removed 7 bases at V and 4 bases at J, leaving 11 bases unmatched. The CDR3 loop spans 15 amino acids. The V gene's germline CDR1 is LNHNV and CDR2 YYDKDF (reference sequence). This CDR3 reads CATKFSSGKGYEQYF. The CDR3 DNA reads TGTGCCACCAAGTTTTCTAGCGGGAAGGGTTACGAGCAGTACTTC.

The chain joins TRBV28 to TRBJ2-3, with 7 nucleotides matching TRBD1. The CDR3 runs to 18 residues. The J segment lost 0 bases and the V segment lost 1 base, leaving 10 bases of the junction unmatched. Per the germline V gene, CDR1 is MDHEN and CDR2 is SYDVKM. CDR3 sequence reads: CASSLSLGTASSTDTQYF. DNA of the CDR3: TGTGCCAGCAGTTTATCCCTCGGGACAGCCTCTAGCACAGATACGCAGTATTTT. The whole variable domain, filled in from reference TRBV28 and TRBJ2-3, reads DVKVTQSSRYLVKRTGEKVFLECVQDMDHENMFWYRQDPGLGLRLIYFSYDVKMKEKGDIPEGYSVSREKKERFSLILESASTNQTSMYLCASSLSLGTASSTDTQYFGPGTRLTVL.

In this sample, this clone turned up a few times. CDR3 nucleotide sequence: TGTGCCACCAGCAACGACTACCAGGCCTACGAGCAGTACTTC. As protein: CATSNDYQAYEQYF. The gene calls are TRBV15 and TRBJ2-7, with D possibly TRBD2 on 5 matching bases. Germline V gene data show CDR1 as LNHNV and CDR2 as YYDKDF (reference sequence). The length of the CDR3 is 14 residues. Trimming cost V 4 bases and J 2 bases, with 12 bases left between them.

This sequence joins TRBV9 and TRBJ2-1; 10 bases fit TRBD2. Trimming took 4 bases from V and 4 from J; bases not matched to a gene: 5. Per the germline V gene, CDR1 is SGDLS and CDR2 is YYNGEE. The length of the CDR3 is 15 residues. CDR3 nucleotides: TGTGCCAGCAGCTTTAGCGGGAGGACGTACAATGAGCAGTTCTTC. Its translation: CASSFSGRTYNEQFF.

V and J are TRBV4-3 and TRBJ1-4; tentative D call: TRBD1 (6 bases). The V and J ends lost 4 bases and 2 bases respectively, with 14 bases between them. The CDR3 totals 16 residues. From germline, CDR1 is LGHNA and CDR2 YSLEER. This CDR3 reads CASSPRGGRTNEKLFF. In DNA form, the CDR3 reads TGCGCCAGCAGCCCAAGGGGGGGGAGGACTAATGAAAAACTGTTTTTT.

As regards this clone: This CDR3 is also generated by other DNA sequences in the sample. The J gene is TRBJ2-1, the V gene TRBV5-1; 7 bases align to TRBD2. CDR3 length equals 15 residues. Germline V lookup: CDR1 SGHRS, CDR2 YFSETQ. V lost 0 bases and J lost 3; bases outside the gene matches: 3. CDR3 residues: CASSLGLADYNEQFF. In DNA form, the CDR3 reads TGCGCCAGCAGCTTGGGCCTAGCGGACTACAATGAGCAGTTCTTC.

This chain connects TRBV9 to TRBJ2-1; 11 positions agree with TRBD1. Germline lookup yields CDR1 SGDLS and CDR2 YYNGEE. The CDR3 extends over 15 amino acids. Unmatched junction bases numbered 8, after V lost 0 bases and J lost 12 bases. Here the CDR3 reads CASSVESDRGLRQFF. CDR3 coding DNA: TGTGCCAGCAGCGTAGAATCGGACAGGGGGCTCAGGCAGTTCTTC. The full variable domain, completed using reference TRBV9 and TRBJ2-1, is DSGVTQTPKHLITATGQRVTLRCSPRSGDLSVYWYQQSLDQGLQFLIQYYNGEERAKGNILERFSAQQFPDLHSELNLSSLELGDSALYFCASSVESDRGLRQFFGPGTRLTVL.

V gene TRBV30 combines with J gene TRBJ2-2, with 7 nucleotides matching TRBD2. J was trimmed by 8 bases and V by 2 bases; bases with no gene match: 20. The CDR3 covers 18 residues. The germline gives CDR1 GTSNPN, CDR2 SVGIG (reference sequence). CDR3 DNA: TGTGCCTGGAGTACCCTCCCTGGCGGGAGAGCCCCGGGGGGGGAGCTGTTTTTT. Its protein product is CAWSTLPGGRAPGGELFF.

The chain has TRBV28 and TRBJ2-3; unclear D gene. Germline CDR1 is MDHEN and CDR2 is SYDVKM. This CDR3 region has 13 residues. The V end was cut by 6 bases, the J end by 2 bases, with 9 bases between. CDR3 region: CASSHSYTDTQYF. For the CDR3, the DNA is TGTGCCAGCAGCCATAGCTACACAGATACGCAGTATTTT.

The chain links TRBV19 to TRBJ1-1; the D is unclear. This CDR3 has 14 amino acids. Trimming pared 0 bases from V and 1 base from J, leaving 6 bases between. Germline V gene sequence: CDR1 LNHDA, CDR2 SQIVND (reference sequence). DNA of the CDR3: TGTGCCAGTAGTATAGACTTTAGGAACACTGAAGCTTTCTTT. It codes for CASSIDFRNTEAFF.

The genes are TRBV11-3 and TRBJ2-2, with D maybe TRBD2 (6 bases). The V end lost 6 bases, the J end lost 0 bases, and 11 bases lay between the germline ends. CDR1 is SGHNT and CDR2 is YENEEA in the germline V gene. CDR3 length: 15 residues. The CDR3, as DNA: TGTGCCAGCAGTCGAGCGGGTGCGAACACCGGGGAGCTGTTTTTT. Translated, it gives CASSRAGANTGELFF.

This chain connects TRBV15 to TRBJ2-3; D might be TRBD2 (7 bases). This CDR3 contains 12 residues. The V gene's germline CDR1 is LNHNV and CDR2 YYDKDF (reference sequence). Trimming left V 10 bases short and J 3 bases short, with 11 bases between. CDR3 sequence (DNA): TGTGCCAGCGGGGGCTTTACAGATACGCAGTATTTT. Amino acids: CASGGFTDTQYF.

This rearrangement joins TRBV2 to TRBJ2-7; weak D call: TRBD2 (6 bases). With 7 bases removed from V and 4 bases from J, the gap between germline ends came to 8 bases. CDR1 and CDR2 from the germline V gene are SNHLY and FYNNEI. The CDR3 contains 11 residues. CDR3 in amino acids: CASMGGYEQYF. The CDR3 DNA reads TGTGCCAGCATGGGAGGTTACGAGCAGTACTTC.

The V gene is TRBV11-2, the J gene TRBJ1-3; D might be TRBD1 (5 bases). This CDR3 is built from 16 residues. Looked up from germline, CDR1 is SGHAT and CDR2 is FQNNGV. Trimming removed 0 bases from V and 2 bases from J, with 11 bases in between. The CDR3 loop reads CASSLDLVTAGNTIYF. In DNA form, the CDR3 reads TGTGCCAGCAGCTTAGATCTTGTGACAGCTGGAAACACCATATATTTT.

The V call is TRBV25-1, the J call TRBJ2-2, with D perhaps matching TRBD1 (5 bases). This CDR3 contains 16 residues. The V gene's germline CDR1 is MGHDK and CDR2 SYGVNS. V lost 1 base to trimming and J lost 3 bases, with 12 bases between them. CDR3 coding DNA: TGTGCCAGCAGTGAATTTGGGGCTGGGGACACCGGGGAGCTGTTTTTT. Its protein product is CASSEFGAGDTGELFF.

The sample holds a few counts of this clone. The V call is TRBV4-3, the J call TRBJ2-3; D perhaps matches TRBD2 (5 bases). CDR3 length: 16 amino acids. Deletions cut 2 bases from V and 6 bases from J, with 18 bases between. Germline assignment: CDR1 LGHNA and CDR2 YSLEER. CDR3 in amino acids: CASSQRLGMGADTQYF. CDR3 DNA sequence: TGCGCCAGCAGCCAAAGGCTCGGGATGGGAGCGGATACGCAGTATTTT.

The CDR3 is CASSAQQGSEKLFF. The CDR3 DNA reads TGCGCCAGCAGCGCCCAACAGGGTAGCGAAAAACTGTTTTTT. The chain is built from TRBV5-1 and TRBJ1-4; D may be TRBD1 (6 bases). Germline assignment: CDR1 SGHRS and CDR2 YFSETQ. Trimming stripped 4 bases from V and 8 bases from J, with 15 bases between. CDR3 length: 14 residues.

The rearrangement uses TRBV30 and TRBJ1-2, with TRBD1 matching 8 bases. CDR1 GTSNPN and CDR2 SVGIG come from the germline V gene (reference sequence). CDR3 length equals 15 residues. J gave up 4 bases and V 5 bases, and 12 bases lay outside the gene matches. The CDR3 bases are TGTGCCTGGGACAGGGGCATTTCCCCATCCTATGGCTACACCTTC. It yields the protein CAWDRGISPSYGYTF.

The chain combines TRBV4-3 with TRBJ2-1; TRBD2 agrees at 12 bases. The CDR3 length is 18 residues. Germline loops: CDR1 LGHNA, CDR2 YSLEER. Trimming took 0 bases from V and 0 from J; bases not matched to a gene: 3. CDR3 in amino acids: CASSQDLTSGSSYNEQFF. In DNA form, the CDR3 reads TGCGCCAGCAGCCAAGACCTGACTAGCGGGAGCTCCTACAATGAGCAGTTCTTC.

This chain uses TRBV28 with TRBJ2-4, with 7 bases matching TRBD1. Losses at the gene ends were 7 bases for V and 1 base for J; bases not matched to a gene: 10. Looked up from germline, CDR1 is MDHEN and CDR2 is SYDVKM. This CDR3 contains 16 residues. The CDR3 coding sequence is TGTGCCAGCACCTCGACAGGGTTGGAGGCCAAAAACATTCAGTACTTC. It is translated as CASTSTGLEAKNIQYF.

The rearrangement uses TRBV10-3 and TRBJ2-3; perhaps TRBD1 as D (6 bases). The CDR3 totals 13 residues. The germline V and J ends were trimmed by 9 bases and 0 bases, with 10 bases remaining between them. Looked up from germline, CDR1 is ENHRY and CDR2 is SYGVKD. Here the CDR3 DNA reads TGTGCCATAAGGGACACAAGCACAGATACGCAGTATTTT. It specifies CAIRDTSTDTQYF.

The chain recombines TRBV28 with TRBJ1-2, with D possibly being TRBD1 (6 bases). The V and J ends lost 5 bases and 8 bases respectively, with 12 bases between them. CDR1 is MDHEN and CDR2 is SYDVKM in the germline V gene. CDR3 size: 12 residues. CDR3 sequence: CASSVIGGGYTF. CDR3 bases: TGTGCCAGCAGTGTGATAGGGGGAGGCTACACCTTC.

With respect to this clone: This CDR3 is also generated by other DNA sequences in the sample. The chain has TRBV9 and TRBJ2-5; 7 bases line up with TRBD2. V was pared by 0 bases and J by 4 bases, with 6 bases of the junction left unmatched. CDR1 is SGDLS and CDR2 is YYNGEE in the germline V gene. This CDR3 spans 15 amino acids. The CDR3 is CASSVAGGIGETQYF. For the CDR3, the DNA is TGTGCCAGCAGCGTAGCGGGAGGAATCGGAGAGACCCAGTACTTC. Looking up the rest from reference TRBV9 and TRBJ2-5 gives the full variable domain: DSGVTQTPKHLITATGQRVTLRCSPRSGDLSVYWYQQSLDQGLQFLIQYYNGEERAKGNILERFSAQQFPDLHSELNLSSLELGDSALYFCASSVAGGIGETQYFGPGTRLLVL.

This clone turned up a few times. The genes are TRBV6-1 and TRBJ2-7; 9 nucleotides line up with TRBD1. CDR3 length: 15 residues. Looked up from germline, CDR1 is MNHNS and CDR2 is SASEGT. Trimming took 7 bases from V and 5 from J; bases not matched to a gene: 12. The CDR3 protein is CASTMTGQGYHEQYF. In nucleotides, the CDR3 is TGTGCCAGCACTATGACTGGACAGGGGTACCACGAGCAGTACTTC.

In its sample, this clone was seen once. V usage is TRBV7-9 and J usage is TRBJ1-1; tentatively, D is TRBD1 (6 bases). Germline V lookup: CDR1 SEHNR, CDR2 FQNEAQ (reference sequence). The CDR3 runs to 11 residues. The V and J ends lost 9 bases and 3 bases respectively, with 8 bases between them. The CDR3 nucleotides are TGTGCCAGTGAGGGGGACACTGAAGCTTTCTTT. This encodes CASEGDTEAFF. Full variable domain (missing parts from reference TRBV7-9 and TRBJ1-1): DTGVSQNPRHKITKRGQNVTFRCDPISEHNRLYWYRQTLGQGPEFLTYFQNEAQLEKSRLLSDRFSAERPKGSFSTLEIQRTEQGDSAMYLCASEGDTEAFFGQGTRLTVV.

This clone was observed a handful of times. The rearrangement uses TRBV7-9 and TRBJ1-2; TRBD1 might be the D (5 bases). Germline V gene sequence: CDR1 SEHNR, CDR2 FQNEAQ (reference sequence). CDR3 length: 13 residues. V was trimmed by 2 bases and J by 8 bases, leaving 12 bases between them. CDR3 sequence: CASSLIAGPGYTF. DNA for the CDR3: TGTGCCAGCAGCTTAATTGCAGGGCCGGGCTACACCTTC.

V and J are TRBV5-4 and TRBJ1-5; D is perhaps TRBD1 (5 bases). Between the trimmed V and J ends, which lost 4 bases and 3 bases, there was a span of 14 bases. The CDR3 runs to 15 residues. Germline V gene data show CDR1 as SGHNT and CDR2 as YYREEE (reference sequence). The CDR3 region is CASSQDEGVNQPQHF. The CDR3 region has the DNA TGTGCCAGCAGCCAAGATGAAGGGGTCAATCAGCCCCAGCATTTT.